The 24 T cell receptor beta chains presented below share a single source sample, sequenced in a study of cytomegalovirus exposure and HLA in healthy donors. The data were produced by immunoSEQ multiplex PCR, yet TCRdb's version contains in-frame clones alone and is incomplete. The table shows over 85,000 clones, with 85% to 95% occurring only once. Input material: PBMCs. The receptors stem from a woman under 30 in good health and CMV-seronegative.

V gene TRBV5-1 combines with J gene TRBJ1-2; 7 bases are a match to TRBD1. Per the germline V gene, CDR1 is SGHRS and CDR2 is YFSETQ. CDR3 length: 15 residues. The J segment lost 1 base and the V segment lost 6 bases, leaving 9 bases of the junction unmatched. DNA of the CDR3: TGCGCCAGCACCCTTCAGGGGGGCAGTAACTATGGCTACACCTTC. Its protein product is CASTLQGGSNYGYTF.

The V gene is TRBV10-1, the J gene TRBJ2-1, with 13 bases fitting TRBD2. The V segment lost 1 base and the J segment 7 bases; nucleotides outside the gene matches: 10. The germline gives CDR1 WNHNN, CDR2 SYGVQD (reference sequence). The CDR3 runs to 18 residues. The CDR3 region is CASSEFESGLAGVNEQFF. CDR3 nucleotide sequence: TGCGCCAGCAGTGAGTTCGAATCCGGACTAGCGGGAGTTAATGAGCAGTTCTTC.

The rearrangement uses TRBV6-5 and TRBJ1-4, with D perhaps matching TRBD1 (5 bases). Trimming pared 4 bases from V and 3 bases from J, leaving 12 bases between. The V gene's germline CDR1 is MNHEY and CDR2 SVGAGI. The length of the CDR3 is 15 residues. The CDR3 here is CASSFAGSPNEKLFF. The DNA of the CDR3 is TGTGCCAGCAGTTTCGCAGGGTCCCCTAATGAAAAACTGTTTTTT.

This clone is a singleton in its sample. The rearrangement uses TRBV7-2 and TRBJ1-5; the D gene is possibly TRBD1 (6 bases). Trimming removed 2 bases at V and 5 bases at J, with 16 bases between. Germline loops: CDR1 SGHTA, CDR2 FQGNSA. The CDR3 contains 16 residues. The CDR3 nucleotides read TGTGCCAGCAGCTTATCCGGACAGTCCCCTTATCAGCCCCAGCATTTT. Its translation is CASSLSGQSPYQPQHF.

The chain joins TRBV6-6 to TRBJ2-5; D perhaps matches TRBD2 (5 bases). V lost 2 bases and J 4 bases, leaving 17 bases between the germline ends. CDR3 length: 16 amino acids. The V gene's germline CDR1 is MNHNY and CDR2 SVGAGI (reference sequence). The CDR3 DNA sequence: TGTGCCAGCAGTTACCCGGGGTTTCCTCCCCCAGAGACCCAGTACTTC. This codes for CASSYPGFPPPETQYF.

The chain has TRBV7-9 and TRBJ1-2; D unresolved. CDR3 length: 14 residues. The V and J ends lost 5 bases and 6 bases respectively, with 16 bases between them. Per germline, CDR1 SEHNR and CDR2 FQNEAQ (reference sequence). The CDR3 here is CASSPAVVGNGYTF. DNA for the CDR3: TGTGCCAGCAGCCCAGCGGTGGTGGGGAATGGCTACACCTTC.

V gene TRBV28 combines with J gene TRBJ2-1; TRBD1 agrees at 9 bases. The V segment lost 7 bases and the J segment 2 bases; nucleotides outside the gene matches: 6. The CDR3 has 15 residues. Germline CDR1 and CDR2: MDHEN and SYDVKM. For the CDR3, the DNA is TGTGCCAGCACTCTAACAGGGGGCCCCTACAATGAGCAGTTCTTC. It is translated as CASTLTGGPYNEQFF.

The V gene is TRBV19, the J gene TRBJ2-5; 10 nucleotides line up with TRBD2. V gave up 5 bases and J gave up 5 bases; unmatched junction bases: 8. The length of the CDR3 is 15 residues. Per germline, CDR1 LNHDA and CDR2 SQIVND (reference sequence). CDR3 DNA sequence: TGTGCCAGTAGTTCCGAGCGGGGGGGCCGGGAGACCCAGTACTTC. It codes for CASSSERGGRETQYF.

The J gene is TRBJ2-3, the V gene TRBV7-9; D is unresolved. CDR3 length equals 16 residues. CDR1 and CDR2 (germline): SEHNR, FQNEAQ (reference sequence). V lost 5 bases and J 3 bases, leaving 18 bases between the germline ends. The CDR3 nucleotides are TGTGCCAGCAGCCACTCCGTCGGTAGTCGAACAGATACGCAGTATTTT. Amino acid sequence: CASSHSVGSRTDTQYF.

This sequence joins TRBV5-1 and TRBJ2-3; 11 bases match TRBD2. V shed 0 bases and J 3 bases; nucleotides not matched to a gene: 3. CDR3 size: 16 residues. Germline CDR1 is SGHRS and CDR2 is YFSETQ. CDR3 sequence reads: CASSLGTSGSTDTQYF. CDR3 in DNA: TGCGCCAGCAGCTTGGGAACTAGCGGGAGTACAGATACGCAGTATTTT.

This chain joins TRBV15 and TRBJ1-5; TRBD1 agrees at 12 bases. J gave up 5 bases and V 0 bases, and 5 bases lay outside the gene matches. The CDR3 contains 17 residues. The germline gives CDR1 LNHNV, CDR2 YYDKDF (reference sequence). DNA for the CDR3: TGTGCCACCAGCAGAGAAGACCGGGACAGGGGGCATCAGCCCCAGCATTTT. Its translation: CATSREDRDRGHQPQHF.

This clone appeared once. This sequence joins TRBV5-1 and TRBJ2-5; 10 bases agree with TRBD1. CDR3 size: 14 residues. The junction had 7 bases not matched to a gene; V was cut back by 7 bases and J by 4 bases. Germline values: CDR1 SGHRS, CDR2 YFSETQ. For the CDR3, the DNA is TGCGCCAGCCGAGGGGGGACAGGGGTAGAGACCCAGTACTTC. It translates to CASRGGTGVETQYF.

V is TRBV9 and J is TRBJ1-2, with 7 bases aligning to TRBD1. Germline V gene data show CDR1 as SGDLS and CDR2 as YYNGEE. Unmatched junction bases numbered 13, after V lost 7 bases and J lost 4 bases. The CDR3 runs to 15 residues. DNA for the CDR3: TGTGCCAGCGGAGGGGGCCTAAACCCTCCCTATGGCTACACCTTC. Its protein product is CASGGGLNPPYGYTF.

Only one count was recorded for this clone. V usage is TRBV7-2 and J usage is TRBJ2-3; D unresolved. V lost 1 base, J lost 0 bases, and 8 bases lay in between. CDR1 is SGHTA and CDR2 is FQGNSA in the germline V gene. This CDR3 has 15 residues. The CDR3: CASSLGLPSTDTQYF. CDR3 sequence (DNA): TGTGCCAGCAGCTTAGGGCTCCCCAGCACAGATACGCAGTATTTT.

CDR3 in amino acids: CASRVDRGRNGYTF. In DNA, the CDR3 is TGTGCCAGCAGGGTAGACAGGGGGCGTAATGGCTACACCTTC. The genes are TRBV6-6 and TRBJ1-2, with 10 bases that match TRBD1. CDR3 length: 14 amino acids. The ends lost 6 bases at V and 6 bases at J; junction bases unmatched: 7. CDR1 and CDR2 from the germline V gene are MNHNY and SVGAGI (reference sequence).

The rearrangement joins TRBV2 to TRBJ2-3, with D tentatively TRBD2 (7 bases). In germline, CDR1 is SNHLY, CDR2 FYNNEI. The CDR3 totals 13 residues. CDR3 sequence: CAGGPDSTDTQYF. For the CDR3, the DNA is TGTGCGGGGGGGCCAGATAGCACAGATACGCAGTATTTT.

The count of this clone is one. The chain carries TRBV4-3 and TRBJ2-2; D is ambiguous. Germline CDR1 LGHNA, CDR2 YSLEER. The CDR3 consists of 16 residues. Trimming pared 0 bases from V and 8 bases from J, leaving 16 bases between. DNA for the CDR3: TGCGCCAGCAGCCAAGACAGACTCCCCGGGTCTGGGGAGCTGTTTTTT. Translated, it gives CASSQDRLPGSGELFF.

The V and J genes are TRBV29-1 and TRBJ1-1, with D possibly matching TRBD1 (6 bases). V lost 2 bases to trimming and J lost 4 bases, with 14 bases between them. This CDR3 has 14 residues. Germline values: CDR1 SQVTM, CDR2 ANQGSEA. The CDR3: CSVERGGRGTEAFF. The CDR3 bases are TGCAGCGTTGAACGAGGGGGAAGGGGCACTGAAGCTTTCTTT.

The chain recombines TRBV30 with TRBJ2-1; TRBD2 matches 7 bases. The CDR3 is 16 amino acids. The J segment lost 1 base and the V segment lost 2 bases, leaving 8 bases of the junction unmatched. CDR1 and CDR2 (germline): GTSNPN, SVGIG (reference sequence). For the CDR3, the DNA is TGTGCCTGGAGTCCGGGGGAGGGCCAATCCTACAATGAGCAGTTCTTC. It is translated as CAWSPGEGQSYNEQFF.

This chain links TRBV7-9 with TRBJ1-5; D perhaps matches TRBD1 (5 bases). This CDR3 has 13 amino acids. Germline CDR1 and CDR2: SEHNR and FQNEAQ (reference sequence). The V end was cut by 1 base, the J end by 7 bases, with 8 bases between. The CDR3: CASSLGKGQPQHF. The CDR3 DNA follows: TGTGCCAGCAGCTTAGGCAAGGGGCAGCCCCAGCATTTT.

The chain couples TRBV5-1 to TRBJ1-1, with TRBD1 as a possible D gene (5 bases). Deletions cut 2 bases from V and 2 bases from J, with 16 bases between. Germline CDR1 is SGHRS and CDR2 is YFSETQ. The CDR3 loop spans 16 amino acids. This CDR3 is CASSFRLPDRNTEAFF. For the CDR3, the DNA is TGCGCCAGCAGCTTCAGACTCCCTGACAGAAACACTGAAGCTTTCTTT.

The V gene is TRBV5-1, the J gene TRBJ2-1, with 8 positions matching TRBD2. This CDR3 comprises 16 residues. Germline-derived CDR1 and CDR2 are SGHRS and YFSETQ. V trimming: 1 base; J trimming: 1 base; junction bases outside the gene matches: 4. CDR3 nucleotides: TGCGCCAGCAGCTTGTGGAGCGGGGGATCCTACAATGAGCAGTTCTTC. Translated, it gives CASSLWSGGSYNEQFF.

Here the CDR3 DNA reads TGTGCCATCAGTGTGGGACAGAGCTCCTACAATGAGCAGTTCTTC. This translates into CAISVGQSSYNEQFF. This chain links TRBV10-3 with TRBJ2-1; TRBD1 aligns across 7 bases. The CDR3 contains 15 residues. Looked up from germline, CDR1 is ENHRY and CDR2 is SYGVKD. Unmatched junction bases numbered 3, after V lost 4 bases and J lost 0 bases.

CDR3 DNA: TGTGCCAGCAGTGGACAGTTCCCTGGACCCCAGCATTTT. Amino acids: CASSGQFPGPQHF. This sequence joins TRBV6-1 and TRBJ1-5, with D perhaps TRBD1 (5 bases). Germline CDR1 is MNHNS and CDR2 is SASEGT. V shed 4 bases and J shed 10 bases, with 14 bases lying between them. The CDR3 is 13 residues long.